The clone carrying this T cell receptor beta chain appeared once. Its cognate antigen is unknown. The sample is drawn from a study of shared clonotypes between healthy human individuals. With V trimmed by 5 bases and J by 6 bases, 13 bases remained unmatched. Germline CDR1 SEHNR, CDR2 FQNEAQ (reference sequence). This CDR3 has 17 amino acids. Here immunoSEQ multiplex PCR was the method, and the copy in TCRdb shows in-frame clones only, minus some. The table shows some 2.3 million clones, with 85% to 95% occurring only once. Regarding the study as a whole: Of the naive CD4 clonotypes, around 4.9% were shared across a handful of donors.

The chain couples TRBV7-9 to TRBJ1-5; 10 bases are shared with TRBD1. This TCR derives from a man younger than 35 in good health. Some clones in this sample may be carry-over from other donors' samples. The sequenced material came from naive CD4+ T cells from PBMCs. Sample subset: CD45RA+ positively selected. The CDR3 region is CASSQGSGTGARQPQHF. DNA for the CDR3: TGTGCCAGCAGCCAGGGCTCCGGGACAGGGGCGCGTCAGCCCCAGCATTTT.